This T cell receptor (beta chain) was recorded in a study of cytomegalovirus exposure and HLA in healthy donors. Study-wide findings and caveats: Specific recognition of CMV antigens was confirmed in vitro for a few chains (all CMV-associated). Reported performance of the classifier showed diagnosis of cytomegalovirus status with high specificity and sensitivity.

The PCR contained 60 Vbeta and 13 Jbeta primers. TCRdb's table, derived via immunoSEQ multiplex PCR, lists solely in-frame clones and lacks some. Of around 98,000 clones listed, under 75% were seen once; the top ten hold over 1%. As to this clone: Antigen unknown.

The CDR3 sequence is 16 residues long. Germline V CDR1 and CDR2: MDHEN, SYDVKM. V was clipped by 6 bases and J by 7 bases, with 22 bases between them. The V call is TRBV28, the J call TRBJ1-5; the D gene is possibly TRBD1 (5 bases). This receptor was obtained from a female donor in good health and CMV-seronegative. The specimen was PBMCs. CDR3 amino acids: CASRTIAGGLGQPQHF. The CDR3 DNA follows: TGTGCCAGCAGAACCATCGCGGGGGGTCTTGGGCAGCCCCAGCATTTT.